Below, 23 T cell receptor beta chains from the same sample are listed, as sequenced in a study of blood T cells in healthy people across ages. Combining a sample-barcoded 5' primer with a J-beta primer mix, a second PCR ran for roughly 6 to 12 cycles. TCRdb used MiXCR to reprocess the 5' RACE reads, holding one entry per CDR3 protein. Altogether about 1.1 million distinct CDR3 sequences are present, 30% to 40% being singletons, with the ten largest covering under 15%. Sequenced sample: blood. Receptors originate from a man between 18 and 35 years old in good health.

This chain connects TRBV6-5 to TRBJ2-2; TRBD1 or TRBD2 may be the D gene (7 bases each). CDR1 and CDR2 (germline): MNHEY, SVGAGI. This CDR3 is built from 13 residues. The V end was cut by 7 bases, the J end by 5 bases, with 11 bases between. DNA for the CDR3: TGTGCCAGCACCCAGGGGGGGACCGGGGAGCTGTTTTTT. Its translation: CASTQGGTGELFF.

The V gene is TRBV6-5, the J gene TRBJ2-7; the D is unclear. The CDR3 loop spans 16 amino acids. Trimming removed 2 bases at V and 7 bases at J, with 21 bases between. Germline assignment: CDR1 MNHEY and CDR2 SVGAGI. This CDR3 is CASSYRTGISRNEQYF. The CDR3 coding sequence is TGTGCCAGCAGTTACCGAACCGGAATTAGTCGGAATGAGCAGTACTTC.

This clonotype was seen more than once but under ten times. The rearrangement uses TRBV7-2 and TRBJ1-1; D unresolved. V was cut by 1 base and J by 5 bases, with 11 bases left in between. CDR1 SGHTA and CDR2 FQGNSA come from the germline V gene. The CDR3 loop spans 14 amino acids. The CDR3 sequence: CASSLVGVGTEAFF. In DNA, the CDR3 is TGTGCCAGCAGCTTAGTCGGGGTCGGGACTGAAGCTTTCTTT. The variable domain in full, with the rest retrieved from reference TRBV7-2 and TRBJ1-1, is GAGVSQSPSNKVTEKGKDVELRCDPISGHTALYWYRQSLGQGLEFLIYFQGNSAPDKSGLPSDRFSAERTGGSVSTLTIQRTQQEDSAVYLCASSLVGVGTEAFFGQGTRLTVV.

This clonotype was counted a few times. The rearrangement uses TRBV12-3 or TRBV12-4 and TRBJ2-1, with 12 bases that match TRBD2. The CDR3 is 15 residues long. V lost 2 bases and J lost 8; bases outside the gene matches: 4. CDR3 sequence: CASSLSSGGVDEQFF. The CDR3 DNA reads TGTGCCAGCAGTTTATCTAGCGGGGGGGTTGATGAGCAGTTCTTC.

The chain combines TRBV5-1 with TRBJ1-2; 7 nucleotides line up with TRBD1. V shed 0 bases and J 1 base; nucleotides not matched to a gene: 9. The CDR3 spans 17 residues. Germline CDR1 is SGHRS and CDR2 is YFSETQ. The CDR3 reads CASSLGPDRRLNYGYTF. The CDR3 DNA is TGCGCCAGCAGCTTGGGTCCGGACAGGCGCCTTAACTATGGCTACACCTTC.

This chain links TRBV5-6 with TRBJ1-4; D perhaps matches TRBD1 (5 bases). Germline loops: CDR1 SGHDT, CDR2 YYEEEE. The CDR3 has 15 residues. The V and J ends lost 4 bases and 2 bases respectively, with 12 bases between them. This CDR3 is CASSGDPGTNEKLFF. The DNA for the CDR3 is TGTGCCAGCAGCGGTGACCCAGGGACTAATGAAAAACTGTTTTTT.

In its sample, this clonotype was seen once. This chain connects TRBV6-6 to TRBJ2-5; perhaps TRBD2 as D (5 bases). The end of the DNA is better explained by TRBJ2-7, so the J call may be wrong. Germline loops: CDR1 MNHNY, CDR2 SVGAGI (reference sequence). The CDR3 covers 14 residues. The chain's CDR3 is CASSHGFNGDEQYF. DNA for the CDR3: TGTGCCAGCAGTCACGGGTTCAACGGGGACGAGCAGTACTTC.

V is TRBV5-1 and J is TRBJ2-5, with a weak D call TRBD1 (6 bases). CDR1 SGHRS and CDR2 YFSETQ come from the germline V gene. V gave up 2 bases and J gave up 5 bases, with 16 bases separating them. The CDR3 length is 15 residues. The CDR3 spells CASSFITGSEETQYF. The CDR3 bases are TGCGCCAGCAGCTTTATTACAGGGTCGGAGGAGACCCAGTACTTC.

This clonotype was seen more than once but under ten times. This chain joins TRBV3-1 and TRBJ1-2; D remains unclear. This CDR3 spans 17 amino acids. The germline CDR1 and CDR2 sequences are LGHDT and YNNKEL (reference sequence). V lost 0 bases to trimming and J lost 0 bases, with 14 bases between them. The CDR3 DNA follows: TGTGCCAGCAGCCAAGATTCGCCAGTATCAGCTAACTATGGCTACACCTTC. Translating it yields CASSQDSPVSANYGYTF.

V gene TRBV20-1 combines with J gene TRBJ2-7; D possibly corresponds to TRBD2 (5 bases). V was clipped by 2 bases and J by 2 bases, with 16 bases between them. From germline, CDR1 is DFQATT and CDR2 SNEGSKA (reference sequence). The CDR3 spans 15 residues. CDR3 sequence reads: CSARPTHEGPYEQYF. CDR3 DNA: TGCAGTGCTAGACCGACCCACGAGGGCCCCTACGAGCAGTACTTC.

This clonotype was observed a few times. The chain couples TRBV4-3 to TRBJ2-7, with D uncertain. The CDR3 loop spans 13 amino acids. Trimming stripped 2 bases from V and 4 bases from J, with 9 bases between. Germline CDR1 is LGHNA and CDR2 is YSLEER. In DNA form, the CDR3 reads TGCGCCAGCAGCCAAATCCTGGAATACGAGCAGTACTTC. Its translation: CASSQILEYEQYF.

This clonotype was found a few times. J is TRBJ1-2 and V is TRBV7-2; D not resolved. The CDR3 has 15 amino acids. Germline CDR1 and CDR2: SGHTA and FQGNSA. The V end was cut by 2 bases, the J end by 8 bases, with 18 bases between. The CDR3 DNA follows: TGTGCCAGCAGCTTAAATCGGGCCGCCTCATGGGGCTACACCTTC. Translation gives CASSLNRAASWGYTF.

The chain recombines TRBV27 with TRBJ1-3, with 8 bases fitting TRBD1. Trimming at V came to 5 bases and at J to 1 base, leaving 7 bases not matched to a gene. CDR1 and CDR2 (germline): MNHEY, SMNVEV (reference sequence). The CDR3 spans 16 residues. DNA of the CDR3: TGTGCCAGCAGTAGAACAGGGGGTGGATCTGGAAACACCATATATTTT. This gives the protein CASSRTGGGSGNTIYF.

This clonotype was observed a few times. The chain uses TRBV7-8 and TRBJ1-2, with TRBD1 matching 9 bases. The CDR3 covers 15 residues. The junction had 8 bases not matched to a gene; V was cut back by 5 bases and J by 4 bases. The germline CDR1 and CDR2 sequences are SGHVS and FQNEAQ. The CDR3 DNA reads TGTGCCAGCAGCCCGGCATGGACAGGGGCCTATGGCTACACCTTC. It codes for CASSPAWTGAYGYTF.

The chain is built from TRBV28 and TRBJ1-5; D not resolved. CDR3 length: 14 amino acids. V shed 7 bases and J shed 7 bases, with 17 bases lying between them. The V gene's germline CDR1 is MDHEN and CDR2 SYDVKM. The CDR3 coding sequence is TGTGCCAGCAACACTGGGGAGGTGTACCAGCCCCAGCATTTT. This encodes CASNTGEVYQPQHF.

This clonotype has more than one count but fewer than ten. The J gene is TRBJ1-1, the V gene TRBV4-1, with D tentatively TRBD1 (5 bases). V was trimmed by 1 base and J by 1 base, leaving 25 bases between them. The CDR3 sequence is 20 residues long. In germline, CDR1 is MGHRA, CDR2 YSYEKL. The CDR3 DNA reads as TGCGCCAGCAGCCAAGGATTTCCTCTAAAAAAAGCTCAGGGGAACACTGAAGCTTTCTTT. Protein product: CASSQGFPLKKAQGNTEAFF.

This chain uses TRBV6-1 with TRBJ1-2; D might be TRBD1 (6 bases). The CDR3 extends over 13 amino acids. CDR1 is MNHNS and CDR2 is SASEGT in the germline V gene. V lost 2 bases to trimming and J lost 9 bases, with 13 bases between them. CDR3 nucleotide sequence: TGTGCCAGCAGTGAAAATGGACAGTATAGCTACACCTTC. This translates into CASSENGQYSYTF.

There are a few counts of this clonotype. V usage is TRBV27 and J usage is TRBJ2-2; D unclear. The CDR3 consists of 13 residues. The ends were cut back, 6 bases at V and 7 bases at J, with 12 bases in the middle. CDR1 MNHEY and CDR2 SMNVEV come from the germline V gene (reference sequence). This CDR3 reads CASRPSLVGELFF. In DNA, the CDR3 is TGTGCCAGCAGGCCTAGTCTAGTCGGGGAGCTGTTTTTT.

The chain is built from TRBV20-1 and TRBJ2-2; 10 bases agree with TRBD2. Germline V CDR1 and CDR2: DFQATT, SNEGSKA (reference sequence). CDR3 length equals 14 residues. J was trimmed by 2 bases and V by 4 bases; bases with no gene match: 1. The CDR3 is CSAIAGGNTGELFF. The DNA for the CDR3 is TGCAGTGCTATAGCGGGGGGTAACACCGGGGAGCTGTTTTTT.

The chain is built from TRBV7-2 and TRBJ1-3, with D uncertain. CDR1 is SGHTA, CDR2 FQGNSA, per germline. Trimming cost V 1 base and J 4 bases, with 17 bases left between them. CDR3 size: 17 residues. The CDR3 DNA sequence: TGTGCCAGCAGCTTAGGTGGCACCCTGGGAGGCGGAAACACCATATATTTT. Residues: CASSLGGTLGGGNTIYF.

The CDR3 DNA is TGCAGTGTAGGAGGAACCCTAGCGGGGGGCACAGATACGCAGTATTTT. Residues: CSVGGTLAGGTDTQYF. The chain employs TRBV20-1 and TRBJ2-3; 10 nucleotides match TRBD2. In germline, CDR1 is DFQATT, CDR2 SNEGSKA (reference sequence). Germline trimming cut 7 bases from V and 1 base from J; bases unmatched to any gene: 11. The CDR3 sequence is 16 residues long.

This clonotype was observed a few times. V usage is TRBV2 and J usage is TRBJ2-5; D gene uncertain. TRBJ2-4 matches the DNA end more closely, so the J call is doubtful. This CDR3 is built from 13 residues. CDR1 is SNHLY and CDR2 is FYNNEI in the germline V gene. The CDR3 here is CASSEGGQDIQYF. In DNA, the CDR3 is TGTGCCAGCAGTGAAGGGGGTCAGGACATTCAGTACTTC.

This clonotype was counted between two and nine times. The chain has TRBV11-2 and TRBJ2-4; no reliable D call. Germline V gives CDR1 SGHAT, CDR2 FQNNGV. Deletions cut 5 bases from V and 0 bases from J, with 14 bases between. There are 16 residues in the CDR3. In nucleotides, the CDR3 is TGTGCCAGCAGCCCCCGTTGGGTTCTAGCCAAAAACATTCAGTACTTC. This encodes CASSPRWVLAKNIQYF.